The present entry profiles one TCR beta chain with its context. This specimen belongs to a study of blood T cell repertoires in COVID-19. Generated by immunoSEQ multiplex PCR, the TCRdb table keeps only in-frame clones and is missing some. The table has some 200,000 clones, roughly four fifths seen once. Trimming removed 11 bases from V and 3 bases from J, with 14 bases in between. The CDR3 is made up of 12 amino acids. Per germline, CDR1 MNHEY and CDR2 SMNVEV (reference sequence). The rearrangement joins TRBV27 to TRBJ2-7; D may be TRBD1 (6 bases). This TCR was recovered from a woman aged 80 or over with COVID-19, enrolled during active disease. Sequencing was carried out using peripheral blood. DNA for the CDR3: TGTGCCGGGCCCTGGGACAACTACGAGCAGTACTTC. Translated, it gives CAGPWDNYEQYF.